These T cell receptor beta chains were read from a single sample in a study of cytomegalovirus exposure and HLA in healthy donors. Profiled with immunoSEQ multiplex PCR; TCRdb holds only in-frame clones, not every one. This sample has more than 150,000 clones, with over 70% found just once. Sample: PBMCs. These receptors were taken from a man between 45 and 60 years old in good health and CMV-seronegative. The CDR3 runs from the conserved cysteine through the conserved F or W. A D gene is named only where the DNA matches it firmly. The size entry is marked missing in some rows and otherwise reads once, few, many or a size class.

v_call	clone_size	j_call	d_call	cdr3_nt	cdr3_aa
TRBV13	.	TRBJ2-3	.	TGTGCCAGCAGCTTAGGACGGGGGGCAGGTACGCAGTATTTT	CASSLGRGAGTQYF
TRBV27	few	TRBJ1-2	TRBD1	TGTGCCAGCAGCAAGACAGGGGGCGCGTATGGCTACACCTTC	CASSKTGGAYGYTF
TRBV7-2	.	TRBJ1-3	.	TGTGCCAGCAGCTTATCTTTGCGGGGAGGCTCTGGAAACACCATATATTTT	CASSLSLRGGSGNTIYF
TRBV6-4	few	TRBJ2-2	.	TGTGCCAGCAGTGGCGGACAGAACACCGGGGAGCTGTTTTTT	CASSGGQNTGELFF
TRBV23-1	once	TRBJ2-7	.	TGCGCCAGCAGTCAATCTGATGGAGTTCCCTACGAGCAGTACTTC	CASSQSDGVPYEQYF
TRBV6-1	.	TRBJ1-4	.	TGTGCCAGCAGTACCGGGGTAGCCAACGAAAAACTGTTTTTT	CASSTGVANEKLFF
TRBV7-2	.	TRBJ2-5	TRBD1	TGTGCCAGCAGCTCTGGACCGGGACAGCAAGAGACCCAGTACTTC	CASSSGPGQQETQYF
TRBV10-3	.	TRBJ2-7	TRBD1	TGTGCCATCAAAGCCACAGGGGGCGAGCAGTACTTC	CAIKATGGEQYF
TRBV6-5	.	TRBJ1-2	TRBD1	TGTGCCACAACAGGGACAGCCTATGGCTACACCTTC	CATTGTAYGYTF
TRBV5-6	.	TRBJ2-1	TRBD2	TGTGCCAGCAGCTGGCGGGCGGGGGGTATCAGCTCCTACAATGAGCAGTTCTTC	CASSWRAGGISSYNEQFF
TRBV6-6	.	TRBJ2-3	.	TGTGCCAGCAGTAAGTCAGTACAGTTCGATACGCAGTATTTT	CASSKSVQFDTQYF
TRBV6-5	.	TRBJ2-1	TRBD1	TGTGCCAGCAGTTTAGACAGGGCGAGGTACAATGAGCAGTTCTTC	CASSLDRARYNEQFF
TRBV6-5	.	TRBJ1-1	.	TGTGCCAGCAGTTACCCTGACACGGGAAAAGCTTTCTTT	CASSYPDTGKAFF
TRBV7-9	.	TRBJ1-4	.	TGTTCCAGCAGCTTAGGGGAACGCACAGGGTGGGAAAAACTGTTTTTT	CSSSLGERTGWEKLFF
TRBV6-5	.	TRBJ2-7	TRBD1	TGTGCCAGCAGCGGGACAGCCTACGAGCAGTACTTC	CASSGTAYEQYF
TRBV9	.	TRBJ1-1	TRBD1	TGTGCCAGCAGCGTAGAAGGGGGCCATACTGAAGCTTTCTTT	CASSVEGGHTEAFF
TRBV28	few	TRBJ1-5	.	TGTGCCAGCAGTTTGATAAGGGAGGGGGAGCAGCCCCAGCATTTT	CASSLIREGEQPQHF
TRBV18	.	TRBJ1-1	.	TGTGCCAGCTCACCACCGGCAGGGATGGGGAACACTGAAGCTTTCTTT	CASSPPAGMGNTEAFF
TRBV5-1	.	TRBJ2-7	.	TGCGCCAGCAGCTGGGCTGACGGTGCCTACGAGCAGTACTTC	CASSWADGAYEQYF
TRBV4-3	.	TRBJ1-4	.	TGCGCCAGCAGCCAAACCGGGCGTGCGGGTAATGAAAAACTGTTTTTT	CASSQTGRAGNEKLFF
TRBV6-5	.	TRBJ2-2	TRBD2	TGTGCCAGCAGTTCCCTTAAAGCGGGGGGCCCAGGGGAGCTGTTTTTT	CASSSLKAGGPGELFF
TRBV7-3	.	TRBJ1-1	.	TGTGCCAGCAGCTCCGGTGGTAGCACTGAAGCTTTCTTT	CASSSGGSTEAFF
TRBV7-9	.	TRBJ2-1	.	TGTGCCAGCAGCTGGCAGGGCCATGAGCAGTTCTTC	CASSWQGHEQFF
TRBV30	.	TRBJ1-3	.	TGTGCCTCCCCGTGGGGGGGAACGTCTGGAAACACCATATATTTT	CASPWGGTSGNTIYF
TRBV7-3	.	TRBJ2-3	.	TGTGCCAGCAGCATGTCTCTTAGCACAGATACGCAGTATTTT	CASSMSLSTDTQYF
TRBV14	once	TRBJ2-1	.	TGTGCCAGCTCCCCCGGGTTCAGCTCCTACAATGAGCAGTTCTTC	CASSPGFSSYNEQFF
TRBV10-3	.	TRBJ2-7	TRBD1	TGTGCCATCAGTGATCAGGGACAGGGGTTCCACGAGCAGTACTTC	CAISDQGQGFHEQYF